Following are 14 T cell receptor beta chains from one sample sequenced in a study of blood T cell repertoires in COVID-19. The repertoire was sequenced with immunoSEQ multiplex PCR; TCRdb's copy has only in-frame clones and lacks some. The repertoire holds some 140,000 clones, with 65% to 90% as singletons. Source material: peripheral blood. Every receptor here comes from a woman aged 55-69 years with COVID-19, enrolled during active disease.

This chain connects TRBV15 to TRBJ1-5; 9 bases line up with TRBD1. Losses at the gene ends were 6 bases for V and 4 bases for J; bases not matched to a gene: 10. CDR3 length equals 16 residues. Looked up from germline, CDR1 is LNHNV and CDR2 is YYDKDF (reference sequence). This chain's CDR3 is CATRVDRGSLNQPQHF. The CDR3 bases are TGTGCCACCAGAGTAGACAGGGGGAGCCTTAATCAGCCCCAGCATTTT.

J is TRBJ1-5 and V is TRBV29-1; D is unresolved. This CDR3 has 13 residues. V lost 5 bases and J 2 bases, leaving 10 bases between the germline ends. Germline-derived CDR1 and CDR2 are SQVTM and ANQGSEA. The CDR3 is CSVLSGGNQPQHF. CDR3 nucleotide sequence: TGCAGCGTTCTTAGCGGGGGCAATCAGCCCCAGCATTTT.

This chain connects TRBV19 to TRBJ1-1, with a possible D match to TRBD1 (5 bases). V gave up 11 bases and J gave up 3 bases, with 16 bases separating them. CDR3 length: 13 amino acids. CDR1 LNHDA and CDR2 SQIVND come from the germline V gene (reference sequence). This CDR3 is CAARIRADTEAFF. The CDR3 bases are TGTGCCGCTCGGATCAGGGCGGACACTGAAGCTTTCTTT.

The V call is TRBV19, the J call TRBJ1-2; D is undetermined. V lost 3 bases to trimming and J lost 3 bases, with 8 bases between them. The CDR3 has 13 residues. In germline, CDR1 is LNHDA, CDR2 SQIVND (reference sequence). DNA for the CDR3: TGTGCCAGTAGTATTAGAGAGGACTATGGCTACACCTTC. Its protein is CASSIREDYGYTF.

On this clone itself: Other DNA sequences from this sample encode an identical CDR3 as well. The chain links TRBV7-9 to TRBJ1-2; no clear D. The CDR3 is 13 residues long. The germline CDR1 and CDR2 sequences are SEHNR and FQNEAQ (reference sequence). The V and J ends lost 1 base and 0 bases respectively, with 3 bases between them. CDR3 DNA sequence: TGTGCCAGCAGCTTAGACACTAACTATGGCTACACCTTC. This codes for CASSLDTNYGYTF.

This clone was detected a few times. The chain is built from TRBV11-2 and TRBJ2-7; the match to TRBD1 covers 7 bases. The CDR3 is 15 residues long. In germline, CDR1 is SGHAT, CDR2 FQNNGV. V gave up 4 bases and J gave up 3 bases; unmatched junction bases: 9. The CDR3 reads CASSSGTVNFYEQYF. The CDR3 nucleotides are TGTGCCAGCAGCTCCGGGACAGTGAATTTCTACGAGCAGTACTTC.

The gene calls are TRBV2 and TRBJ2-2; 7 nucleotides match TRBD1. V was clipped by 5 bases and J by 4 bases; unmatched bases: 4. Germline loops: CDR1 SNHLY, CDR2 FYNNEI. The CDR3 contains 14 residues. The CDR3 region has the DNA TGTGCCAGCAGTAGACAGGGTGGCACCGGGGAGCTGTTTTTT. It translates to CASSRQGGTGELFF.

V gene TRBV6-2 or TRBV6-3 combines with J gene TRBJ1-2, with 8 bases identical to TRBD1. V trimming: 4 bases; J trimming: 4 bases; junction bases outside the gene matches: 8. There are 15 residues in the CDR3. CDR1 is MNHEY, CDR2 SVGEGT, per germline. CDR3 nucleotides: TGTGCCAGCAGTTTCCCTACAGACAGGGGCTATGGCTACACCTTC. It is translated as CASSFPTDRGYGYTF.

This clone has a single count. The rearrangement links TRBV5-5 to TRBJ1-1; D unclear. Germline CDR1 is SGHKS and CDR2 is YYEKEE (reference sequence). CDR3 length: 15 residues. The germline V and J ends were trimmed by 9 bases and 3 bases, with 21 bases remaining between them. Here the CDR3 reads CATAASPTEDTEAFF. Written as DNA, the CDR3 is TGTGCCACAGCAGCTTCCCCTACAGAAGACACTGAAGCTTTCTTT. The complete variable domain, with remaining parts taken from reference TRBV5-5 and TRBJ1-1, reads DAGVTQSPTHLIKTRGQQVTLRCSPISGHKSVSWYQQVLGQGPQFIFQYYEKEERGRGNFPDRFSARQFPNYSSELNVNALLLGDSALYLCATAASPTEDTEAFFGQGTRLTVV.

In its sample, this clone was seen once. The chain has TRBV6-6 and TRBJ1-4, with TRBD1 as a possible D gene (5 bases). V was trimmed by 2 bases and J by 8 bases, leaving 18 bases between them. This CDR3 spans 16 amino acids. Germline CDR1 reads MNHNY; CDR2 reads SVGAGI (reference sequence). CDR3 sequence: CASSYPMGRAGEKLFF. CDR3 in DNA: TGTGCCAGCAGTTACCCTATGGGGCGCGCTGGGGAAAAACTGTTTTTT.

The chain carries TRBV6-4 and TRBJ1-5; 8 positions agree with TRBD1. Trimming removed 7 bases from V and 1 base from J; junction bases left unmatched: 6. CDR1 is MRHNA, CDR2 SNTAGT, per germline. The CDR3 is 15 amino acids. DNA for the CDR3: TGTGCCAGCAAACAGGACAGGGCCAGCAATCAGCCCCAGCATTTT. This sequence encodes CASKQDRASNQPQHF.

This clone occurred once. The CDR3 DNA follows: TGTGCCTGGAGACCAGGGGCTGGAAACACCATATATTTT. Translating it yields CAWRPGAGNTIYF. The genes are TRBV30 and TRBJ1-3; TRBD1 might be the D (6 bases). The CDR3 loop spans 13 amino acids. Germline V gene sequence: CDR1 GTSNPN, CDR2 SVGIG (reference sequence). Trimming shortened V by 3 bases and J by 2 bases, and 8 bases separated the two germline ends.

The chain uses TRBV5-4 and TRBJ2-7; D perhaps matches TRBD1 (5 bases). This CDR3 contains 14 residues. The germline gives CDR1 SGHNT, CDR2 YYREEE (reference sequence). V was cut by 4 bases and J by 2 bases, with 13 bases left in between. In DNA, the CDR3 is TGTGCCAGCAGCCCACCGGACAAGACCTACGAGCAGTACTTC. It codes for CASSPPDKTYEQYF.

The rearrangement uses TRBV4-2 and TRBJ2-3, with 9 positions matching TRBD2. The CDR3 contains 17 residues. The V gene end was trimmed by 1 base and the J gene end by 5 bases; junction bases not matched to a gene: 10. Germline V gene sequence: CDR1 LGHNA, CDR2 YNFKEQ. CDR3 sequence: CASSQGLAGLVRDTQYF. The DNA of the CDR3 is TGTGCCAGCAGCCAAGGGCTAGCGGGACTCGTGAGAGATACGCAGTATTTT.